The 17 T cell receptor beta chains reported below all come from one sample, sequenced in a study of blood T cell repertoires in COVID-19. The protocol was immunoSEQ multiplex PCR, while the TCRdb copy is restricted to in-frame clones and leaves out a portion. The sample includes 240,000 or so clones, roughly 90% of them seen just once. Sequencing used PBMCs or T cells enriched from blood (not recorded which). Receptors were obtained from a man aged 40-49 years who had recovered from COVID-19.

The chain couples TRBV7-3 to TRBJ1-1, with a tentative D call TRBD1 (6 bases). The germline gives CDR1 SGHTA, CDR2 FQGTGA. The CDR3 has 16 residues. Trimming shortened V by 5 bases and J by 1 base, and 17 bases separated the two germline ends. CDR3 amino acids: CASSKDRRGSNTEAFF. CDR3 nucleotides: TGTGCCAGCAGCAAGGACAGAAGAGGTTCGAACACTGAAGCTTTCTTT.

The genes are TRBV7-3 and TRBJ2-7; D might be TRBD2 (6 bases). The CDR3 runs to 14 residues. Trimming removed 5 bases at V and 1 base at J, with 12 bases between. In germline, CDR1 is SGHTA, CDR2 FQGTGA. CDR3 bases: TGTGCCAGCAGCATTGGGGGGAATTCCTACGAGCAGTACTTC. Translation gives CASSIGGNSYEQYF.

The chain combines TRBV24-1 with TRBJ2-7; TRBD2 matches 13 bases. The CDR3 consists of 15 residues. Germline CDR1 is KGHDR and CDR2 is SFDVKD. Trimming removed 6 bases from V and 6 bases from J; junction bases left unmatched: 7. The CDR3 sequence: CATSPGLAGVGEQYF. DNA for the CDR3: TGTGCCACCAGTCCTGGACTAGCGGGAGTGGGCGAGCAGTACTTC.

The gene calls are TRBV29-1 and TRBJ2-7, with TRBD1 identical over 8 bases. There are 15 residues in the CDR3. V gave up 2 bases and J gave up 2 bases; unmatched junction bases: 8. Per germline, CDR1 SQVTM and CDR2 ANQGSEA. DNA for the CDR3: TGCAGCGTTGAATTGGACAGGGAGAACCCCTACGAGCAGTACTTC. Its translation: CSVELDRENPYEQYF.

The V and J genes are TRBV6-5 and TRBJ1-6; D is uncertain. CDR1 and CDR2 (germline): MNHEY, SVGAGI. This CDR3 has 13 amino acids. Trimming took 2 bases from V and 4 from J, leaving 3 bases between them. The CDR3 coding sequence is TGTGCCAGCAGTTACCAATATAATTCACCCCTCCACTTT. Translated: CASSYQYNSPLHF.

This clone appeared a single time. V and J are TRBV28 and TRBJ2-3; possible D gene TRBD2, 7 bases. CDR1 is MDHEN, CDR2 SYDVKM, per germline. The CDR3 length is 16 residues. V shed 5 bases and J shed 3 bases, with 18 bases lying between them. The CDR3 is CASSRGRALSTDTQYF. The DNA for the CDR3 is TGTGCCAGCAGTAGGGGGAGGGCCCTTTCGACAGATACGCAGTATTTT.

J is TRBJ2-5 and V is TRBV4-1; D gene uncertain. V lost 2 bases and J 2 bases, leaving 6 bases between the germline ends. This CDR3 spans 13 amino acids. Germline CDR1 reads MGHRA; CDR2 reads YSYEKL. CDR3 amino acids: CASSQFQQETQYF. The CDR3 DNA is TGCGCCAGCAGCCAATTTCAGCAAGAGACCCAGTACTTC.

V and J are TRBV7-9 and TRBJ1-1, with no clear D. This CDR3 is 10 amino acids long. Trimming removed 11 bases at V and 2 bases at J, with 6 bases between. CDR1 and CDR2 (germline): SEHNR, FQNEAQ (reference sequence). The CDR3 region is CAVKNTEAFF. In DNA form, the CDR3 reads TGTGCCGTTAAAAACACTGAAGCTTTCTTT.

The V and J genes are TRBV24-1 and TRBJ1-1, with 9 bases identical to TRBD1. The CDR3 covers 14 residues. The ends lost 7 bases at V and 2 bases at J; junction bases unmatched: 4. Germline lookup yields CDR1 KGHDR and CDR2 SFDVKD. CDR3 residues: CATSLTGGNTEAFF. The CDR3 DNA reads TGTGCCACCAGCCTGACAGGGGGTAACACTGAAGCTTTCTTT.

This clone was seen once. The rearrangement joins TRBV29-1 to TRBJ1-1; D gene ambiguous. The CDR3 is 13 residues long. V was cut by 5 bases and J by 4 bases, with 14 bases left in between. Germline assignment: CDR1 SQVTM and CDR2 ANQGSEA. The CDR3 coding sequence is TGCAGCGTTTCAGGCCCGCGGGGCACTGAAGCTTTCTTT. Its protein is CSVSGPRGTEAFF.

V and J are TRBV29-1 and TRBJ1-1; TRBD1 matches 7 bases. There are 13 residues in the CDR3. J was trimmed by 6 bases and V by 1 base; bases with no gene match: 5. Germline values: CDR1 SQVTM, CDR2 ANQGSEA. CDR3 sequence: CSVEGTQGAEAFF. In nucleotides, the CDR3 is TGCAGCGTTGAAGGGACCCAGGGGGCTGAAGCTTTCTTT.

The chain joins TRBV5-1 to TRBJ2-5; a weak D match, TRBD1 (6 bases). Germline values: CDR1 SGHRS, CDR2 YFSETQ. Between the trimmed V and J ends, which lost 5 bases and 5 bases, there was a span of 16 bases. The CDR3 spans 14 residues. The CDR3 sequence: CASRDGQGWETQYF. Here the CDR3 DNA reads TGCGCCAGCAGGGACGGTCAGGGGTGGGAGACCCAGTACTTC.

V is TRBV28 and J is TRBJ1-4; the D is unclear. Looked up from germline, CDR1 is MDHEN and CDR2 is SYDVKM. Trimming left V 6 bases short and J 4 bases short, with 9 bases between. The CDR3 is made up of 13 amino acids. CDR3 amino acids: CASSVVINEKLFF. The CDR3 DNA sequence: TGTGCCAGCAGCGTTGTTATTAATGAAAAACTGTTTTTT.

This clone was detected only once. The gene calls are TRBV6-2 or TRBV6-3 and TRBJ1-1; TRBD1 matches at 7 bases. The CDR3 contains 14 residues. The germline V gene has CDR1 MNHEY and CDR2 SVGEGT. The junction had 10 bases not matched to a gene; V was cut back by 5 bases and J by 7 bases. The CDR3 here is CASSLPTGTIEAFF. CDR3 DNA: TGTGCCAGCAGTCTCCCGACAGGGACAATTGAAGCTTTCTTT.

V gene TRBV19 combines with J gene TRBJ1-5; a weak D match, TRBD1 (5 bases). Germline loops: CDR1 LNHDA, CDR2 SQIVND (reference sequence). The CDR3 has 16 amino acids. Trimming pared 3 bases from V and 0 bases from J, leaving 12 bases between. The CDR3 reads CASSMEGPHSNQPQHF. CDR3 DNA: TGTGCCAGTAGTATGGAGGGACCCCATAGCAATCAGCCCCAGCATTTT.

The CDR3 DNA sequence: TGTGCCAGCAGCCTTAGCCGGGACAGGGCCTACAATGAGCAGTTCTTC. Its protein is CASSLSRDRAYNEQFF. This chain connects TRBV9 to TRBJ2-1; 9 bases agree with TRBD1. The germline V gene has CDR1 SGDLS and CDR2 YYNGEE. This CDR3 has 16 residues. V was clipped by 4 bases and J by 2 bases; unmatched bases: 7.

V is TRBV18 and J is TRBJ1-5; tentatively, D is TRBD1 (5 bases). The CDR3 extends over 15 amino acids. Trimming took 3 bases from V and 6 from J, leaving 15 bases between them. Germline-derived CDR1 and CDR2 are KGHSH and LQKENI. The CDR3 nucleotides read TGTGCCAGCTCACCCTCAGGGCCCCGTAGTCAGCCCCAGCATTTT. Translated, it gives CASSPSGPRSQPQHF.